This TCR beta chain was retrieved from a study of blood T cell repertoires in COVID-19. Study details: COVID-19 samples collected from the United States, Italy and Spain covered acute and convalescent phases. The analysed material was cDNA or gDNA that came from T cells, B-cell-depleted T cells, or PBMCs.

The germline V gene has CDR1 MNHEY and CDR2 SVGAGI. The CDR3 is 16 residues long. J was trimmed by 4 bases and V by 3 bases; bases with no gene match: 11. Original handling: Amplified reference gene primers provided the basis for estimating nucleated cell counts. This table comes from immunoSEQ multiplex PCR, and its TCRdb copy is limited to in-frame clones, with some not included. V, J and clone size derive from that table, while D and trimming were established from the DNA sequence. The table includes roughly 50,000 clones, around 85% detected once. This clonotype was obtained from a man aged 55 to 70 with acute or convalescent COVID-19. The sequenced material came from peripheral blood. V gene TRBV6-5 combines with J gene TRBJ1-1; 7 positions agree with TRBD1. The CDR3: CASSYSVTGRPTEAFF. The CDR3 DNA reads TGTGCCAGCAGTTATAGCGTGACAGGGCGGCCCACTGAAGCTTTCTTT.